This TCR beta chain was profiled in a study of a mutant IDH1 vaccine in newly diagnosed glioma. Study-wide background: Eight vaccinations reached patients in weeks 1, 3, 5, 7, 11, 15, 19 and 23. Patients were started on vaccination 4-6 weeks after radiotherapy alone, or with temozolomide cycles. Previous care, which was radiotherapy, temozolomide, or both, most often involved both.

Whole-study findings and limits: Changes to the top peripheral T cell clonotypes appeared unrelated to pseudoprogression.

To note about this clone: What it binds is not known.

Specified time point: week 23, last vaccination. The vaccine gave 300 ug of a 20-mer mutant IDH1 peptide subcutaneously per dose. Sequenced by immunoSEQ multiplex PCR; TCRdb stores in-frame clones only, minus some. Of more than 55,000 clones listed, roughly 81% are singletons. The germline V and J ends were trimmed by 0 bases and 8 bases, with 11 bases remaining between them. CDR3 length: 12 residues. Germline CDR1 and CDR2: GTSNPN and SVGIG (reference sequence). The sample in question was PBMCs, obtained from a glioma patient whose treatment included an IDH1 peptide vaccine. This TCR was recovered from a woman aged 40 to 55 with glioma. Some clones in this sample may be carry-over from other donors' samples. The J gene is TRBJ2-7, the V gene TRBV30; D not certain. The CDR3: CAWSVLPDQQYF. In nucleotides, the CDR3 is TGTGCCTGGAGTGTTCTCCCGGACCAGCAGTACTTC.